What follows are 29 T cell receptor beta chains derived from one specimen sequenced in a study of blood T cell repertoires in COVID-19. Assay: immunoSEQ multiplex PCR; the TCRdb copy retains only in-frame clones and omits some. This table holds around 620,000 clones, around 89% found once. Sequencing was performed on peripheral blood. The receptors stem from a woman in her late teens or twenties with acute or convalescent COVID-19.

The chain employs TRBV30 and TRBJ2-5, with D possibly being TRBD2 (5 bases). The CDR3 runs 14 residues. Germline assignment: CDR1 GTSNPN and CDR2 SVGIG (reference sequence). CDR3 sequence (DNA): TGTGCTTTGGTGGAGGTCGAGACGGGAGAGACCCAGTACTTC. Translating it yields CALVEVETGETQYF.

The J gene is TRBJ1-5, the V gene TRBV27, with D possibly being TRBD1 (5 bases). CDR1 is MNHEY, CDR2 SMNVEV, per germline (reference sequence). V was cut by 3 bases and J by 2 bases, with 8 bases left in between. This CDR3 region has 14 residues. The CDR3 sequence: CASSFVTGNQPQHF. As DNA, the CDR3 is TGTGCCAGCAGTTTTGTGACAGGCAATCAGCCCCAGCATTTT.

This sequence joins TRBV21-1 and TRBJ2-5; whether TRBD1, the table's D call, matches the DNA was not checked. TRBV21-1 is a recognized pseudogene. The CDR3 consists of 15 residues. DNA of the CDR3: TGTGCCAGCAGCCTTGGACAGGGGGTTGAGGAGACCCAGTACTTC. Protein: CASSLGQGVEETQYF.

The V call is TRBV5-5, the J call TRBJ2-7, with a tentative D call TRBD1 (6 bases). V was clipped by 5 bases and J by 2 bases, with 11 bases between them. This CDR3 spans 13 amino acids. CDR1 SGHKS and CDR2 YYEKEE come from the germline V gene (reference sequence). The CDR3 DNA follows: TGTGCCAGCAGGCGAGGGGGTACCTACGAGCAGTACTTC. It specifies CASRRGGTYEQYF.

The chain joins TRBV2 to TRBJ2-7; D gene ambiguous. CDR1 is SNHLY and CDR2 is FYNNEI in the germline V gene. Between the trimmed V and J ends, which lost 0 bases and 5 bases, there was a span of 5 bases. The CDR3 is made up of 12 amino acids. Written as DNA, the CDR3 is TGTGCCAGCAGTGAAGCGTCGGACGAGCAGTACTTC. Its translation is CASSEASDEQYF.

The chain has TRBV2 and TRBJ1-2; 7 nucleotides line up with TRBD1. This CDR3 has 15 amino acids. V dropped 10 bases and J dropped 8; count of bases not matched to a gene: 19. The V gene's germline CDR1 is SNHLY and CDR2 FYNNEI. CDR3 bases: TGTGCCATGCTTACAGGGGAAAGGAAGGATGTGGGCTACACCTTC. Translated, it gives CAMLTGERKDVGYTF.

V usage is TRBV6-5 and J usage is TRBJ2-2, with a weak D call TRBD1 (5 bases). The CDR3 runs to 16 residues. Trimming shortened V by 0 bases and J by 4 bases, and 12 bases separated the two germline ends. Germline V gene lookup returns CDR1 MNHEY and CDR2 SVGAGI. The CDR3 region has the DNA TGTGCCAGCAGTTACTCGTGGGGCAGCCCCACCGGGGAGCTGTTTTTT. Translation: CASSYSWGSPTGELFF.

The chain has TRBV4-1 and TRBJ1-2, with D perhaps TRBD1 (5 bases). V was clipped by 5 bases and J by 1 base, with 11 bases between them. The CDR3 length is 14 residues. Germline V gives CDR1 MGHRA, CDR2 YSYEKL. The chain's CDR3 is CASSFRQSNYGYTF. CDR3 in DNA: TGCGCCAGCAGCTTCCGACAGAGTAACTATGGCTACACCTTC.

The rearrangement uses TRBV24-1 and TRBJ2-2, with a weak D call TRBD2 (6 bases). The CDR3 totals 16 residues. Germline-derived CDR1 and CDR2 are KGHDR and SFDVKD. Trimming removed 4 bases at V and 1 base at J, with 12 bases between. CDR3: CATSETGVWNTGELFF. Written as DNA, the CDR3 is TGTGCCACCAGTGAAACGGGGGTCTGGAACACCGGGGAGCTGTTTTTT.

The V and J genes are TRBV5-5 and TRBJ2-7; 7 bases are a match to TRBD1. The CDR3 runs 13 residues. The V and J ends lost 4 bases and 4 bases, in that order; junction bases with no gene match: 5. In germline, CDR1 is SGHKS, CDR2 YYEKEE (reference sequence). CDR3 bases: TGTGCCAGCAGCCCCGGGACAGCGTACGAGCAGTACTTC. It yields the protein CASSPGTAYEQYF.

This clone was detected only once. This chain connects TRBV19 to TRBJ1-1, with D possibly being TRBD1 (6 bases). This CDR3 spans 14 amino acids. Germline loops: CDR1 LNHDA, CDR2 SQIVND (reference sequence). V was shortened by 6 bases and J by 3 bases, with 14 bases between the two germline ends. CDR3 residues: CASSLTGLDTEAFF. The CDR3 DNA reads as TGTGCCAGTAGCTTGACAGGTTTGGACACTGAAGCTTTCTTT.

The gene calls are TRBV5-1 and TRBJ1-1; D is ambiguous. This CDR3 has 15 residues. The V and J ends lost 0 bases and 8 bases respectively, with 17 bases between them. Germline V gene sequence: CDR1 SGHRS, CDR2 YFSETQ. CDR3 region: CASSLGDTAPQEAFF. For the CDR3, the DNA is TGCGCCAGCAGCTTGGGAGACACGGCCCCTCAAGAAGCTTTCTTT.

V gene TRBV7-9 combines with J gene TRBJ2-2; a possible D gene is TRBD2 (5 bases). This CDR3 has 15 amino acids. CDR1 SEHNR and CDR2 FQNEAQ come from the germline V gene (reference sequence). V was cut by 2 bases and J by 2 bases, with 9 bases left in between. The CDR3 here is CASSLRGSNTGELFF. CDR3 coding DNA: TGTGCCAGCAGCTTACGGGGATCTAACACCGGGGAGCTGTTTTTT.

The gene calls are TRBV18 and TRBJ2-7, with 7 bases aligning to TRBD2. V shed 3 bases and J 2 bases; nucleotides not matched to a gene: 10. The CDR3 length is 16 residues. Per the germline V gene, CDR1 is KGHSH and CDR2 is LQKENI. The CDR3 nucleotides are TGTGCCAGCTCACCTACCGGGACTAAAGGCACCTACGAGCAGTACTTC. This encodes CASSPTGTKGTYEQYF.

The J gene is TRBJ1-3, the V gene TRBV4-1; D is undetermined. Germline V gives CDR1 MGHRA, CDR2 YSYEKL. The CDR3 has 18 amino acids. Trimming removed 2 bases from V and 3 bases from J, with 20 bases in between. CDR3 loop: CASSQSPYPAGGGNTIYF. The DNA for the CDR3 is TGCGCCAGCAGCCAATCCCCATACCCGGCAGGTGGTGGAAACACCATATATTTT.

The rearrangement joins TRBV10-3 to TRBJ2-2, with a tentative D call TRBD1 (6 bases). The CDR3 is made up of 13 amino acids. CDR1 and CDR2 (germline): ENHRY, SYGVKD. V was trimmed by 7 bases and J by 7 bases, leaving 13 bases between them. The CDR3 region is CAIKPGANGELFF. CDR3 DNA: TGTGCCATCAAACCAGGGGCGAACGGGGAGCTGTTTTTT.

The chain links TRBV23-1 to TRBJ2-2, with 8 bases lining up with TRBD2. TRBV23-1 qualifies as an ORF whose function is uncertain. J was trimmed by 3 bases and V by 8 bases; bases with no gene match: 5. This CDR3 is 14 amino acids long. This CDR3 is CASPGGGHTGELFF. DNA of the CDR3: TGCGCCAGCCCGGGGGGGGGCCACACCGGGGAGCTGTTTTTT.

This clone was seen only a few times. J is TRBJ1-1 and V is TRBV5-4; the D gene is possibly TRBD1 (6 bases). The V end was cut by 5 bases, the J end by 2 bases, with 16 bases between. Per the germline V gene, CDR1 is SGHNT and CDR2 is YYREEE (reference sequence). The CDR3 is made up of 15 amino acids. CDR3 region: CASSRQELRNTEAFF. In DNA, the CDR3 is TGTGCCAGCAGTAGACAGGAACTAAGAAACACTGAAGCTTTCTTT.

J is TRBJ1-1 and V is TRBV19, with 9 bases identical to TRBD1. Trimming took 6 bases from V and 2 from J; bases not matched to a gene: 4. The CDR3 contains 14 residues. Per germline, CDR1 LNHDA and CDR2 SQIVND (reference sequence). The CDR3 nucleotides read TGTGCCAGTAGACAGGGGGCCCTTAACACTGAAGCTTTCTTT. Residues: CASRQGALNTEAFF.

The chain uses TRBV21-1 and TRBJ1-4; TRBD1, the table's D call, lacks a check against the DNA. TRBV21-1 represents a pseudogene. There are 18 residues in the CDR3. CDR3 in DNA: TGTGCCAGCAGCACCAGAGGTTTGACAGGACGTACGGGGGAAAAACTGTTTTTT. It yields the protein CASSTRGLTGRTGEKLFF.

A note on this clone: The junction differs from germline at one of its ends, possibly a read error. The J gene is TRBJ1-3, the V gene TRBV4-1; D gene unclear. The CDR3 spans 19 residues. Per germline, CDR1 MGHRA and CDR2 YSYEKL. The CDR3 DNA sequence: TGCGCCAGCAGTCAAGCCGTGCTAACCCGGCGGGACTCTGGAAACACCATATATTTT. Protein sequence: CASSQAVLTRRDSGNTIYF.

In DNA, the CDR3 is TGTGCCAGCAGCTTAACGACCGAGGCCAGGGTGAATGAGCAGTTCTTC. It codes for CASSLTTEARVNEQFF. The chain joins TRBV7-3 to TRBJ2-1, with D perhaps TRBD1 (5 bases). Between the trimmed V and J ends, which lost 0 bases and 7 bases, there was a span of 16 bases. CDR3 size: 16 residues. Germline CDR1 reads SGHTA; CDR2 reads FQGTGA.

The V call is TRBV28, the J call TRBJ2-5; D is possibly TRBD1 (5 bases). The CDR3 has 15 residues. V lost 6 bases and J lost 1, with 15 bases in between. Germline CDR1 and CDR2: MDHEN and SYDVKM. CDR3 in DNA: TGTGCCAGCAGCCCAAGTAGGGGCGGCCAAGAGACCCAGTACTTC. It yields the protein CASSPSRGGQETQYF. The variable domain in full, with the rest retrieved from reference TRBV28 and TRBJ2-5, is DVKVTQSSRYLVKRTGEKVFLECVQDMDHENMFWYRQDPGLGLRLIYFSYDVKMKEKGDIPEGYSVSREKKERFSLILESASTNQTSMYLCASSPSRGGQETQYFGPGTRLLVL.

This sequence joins TRBV4-1 and TRBJ2-7; 9 nucleotides agree with TRBD2. V trimming: 4 bases; J trimming: 5 bases; junction bases outside the gene matches: 3. The CDR3 sequence is 13 residues long. Germline loops: CDR1 MGHRA, CDR2 YSYEKL. The CDR3 region is CASSPTSGHEQYF. The CDR3, as DNA: TGCGCCAGCAGCCCGACTAGCGGTCACGAGCAGTACTTC.

V gene TRBV4-1 combines with J gene TRBJ1-6, with 7 bases that match TRBD1. J lost 7 bases, V lost 0 bases, and 12 bases had no gene match. In germline, CDR1 is MGHRA, CDR2 YSYEKL. The CDR3 consists of 18 residues. CDR3 nucleotides: TGCGCCAGCAGCCAAGAGGGGAGACAGGGTAGTAGGAATTCACCCCTCCACTTT. As protein: CASSQEGRQGSRNSPLHF.

The chain uses TRBV5-1 and TRBJ1-2; a possible D gene is TRBD1 (5 bases). CDR1 and CDR2 (germline): SGHRS, YFSETQ. V gave up 7 bases and J gave up 4 bases, with 14 bases separating them. This CDR3 has 13 residues. CDR3 bases: TGCGCCAGCGGAGGAGGGACGGCCTATGGCTACACCTTC. As protein: CASGGGTAYGYTF.

This chain joins TRBV30 and TRBJ1-6; TRBD1 aligns across 7 bases. This CDR3 is 13 amino acids long. Germline CDR1 reads GTSNPN; CDR2 reads SVGIG (reference sequence). V dropped 1 base and J dropped 10; count of bases not matched to a gene: 4. The CDR3 region is CAWSGQGRSPLHF. The DNA for the CDR3 is TGTGCCTGGAGTGGACAGGGACGGTCACCCCTCCACTTT.

This chain's CDR3 is CAWSKGGAEAFF. The CDR3 DNA sequence: TGTGCCTGGAGTAAGGGAGGGGCTGAAGCTTTCTTT. V usage is TRBV30 and J usage is TRBJ1-1, with D possibly matching TRBD1 (5 bases). CDR3 length: 12 residues. The germline V gene has CDR1 GTSNPN and CDR2 SVGIG (reference sequence). V dropped 2 bases and J dropped 6 bases, with 10 bases sitting between them.

This clone occurred a few times. The CDR3, as DNA: TGTGCCACCGGACAGGGGGCAATCCCCTACGAGCAGTACTTC. Encoded protein: CATGQGAIPYEQYF. The V gene is TRBV5-4, the J gene TRBJ2-7; TRBD1 matches 11 bases. Germline CDR1 is SGHNT and CDR2 is YYREEE (reference sequence). The CDR3 covers 14 residues. V was clipped by 9 bases and J by 2 bases; unmatched bases: 7.